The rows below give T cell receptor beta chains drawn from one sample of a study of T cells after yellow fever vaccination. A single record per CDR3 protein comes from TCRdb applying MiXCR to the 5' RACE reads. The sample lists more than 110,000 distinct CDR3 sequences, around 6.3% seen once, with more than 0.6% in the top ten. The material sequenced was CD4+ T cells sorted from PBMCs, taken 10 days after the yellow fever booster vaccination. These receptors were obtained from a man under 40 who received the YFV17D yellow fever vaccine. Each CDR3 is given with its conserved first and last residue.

CDR3 protein: CASSLDRQETQYF
V gene: TRBV7-3

CDR3 protein: CASSYYTGNQETQYF
V gene: TRBV6-5

CDR3 protein: CASIWGRGTDTQYF
V gene: TRBV7-8

CDR3 protein: CASSFAGGPINEQFF
V gene: TRBV7-9

CDR3 protein: CAIRSAGVLETQYF
V gene: TRBV15

CDR3 protein: CASTPQETQYF
V gene: TRBV7-9

CDR3 protein: CASSQDLLGLGTQYF
V gene: TRBV4-3

CDR3 protein: CASSRLTSGREPANEQFF
V gene: TRBV6-5

CDR3 protein: CASSASRQETRYF
V gene: TRBV7-2

CDR3 protein: CASSKQKVAYEQYF
V gene: TRBV21-1

CDR3 protein: CASRETTRTDTQYF
V gene: TRBV5-1

CDR3 protein: CASSPGGLYEQYF
V gene: TRBV18

CDR3 protein: CSAKTGVSTDTQYF
V gene: TRBV20-1

CDR3 protein: CASSLVAGGHTDTQYF
V gene: TRBV5-4

CDR3 protein: CSVTGSRVAGVLTDTQYF
V gene: TRBV20-1

CDR3 protein: CASSPAPGAEQYF
V gene: TRBV6-1